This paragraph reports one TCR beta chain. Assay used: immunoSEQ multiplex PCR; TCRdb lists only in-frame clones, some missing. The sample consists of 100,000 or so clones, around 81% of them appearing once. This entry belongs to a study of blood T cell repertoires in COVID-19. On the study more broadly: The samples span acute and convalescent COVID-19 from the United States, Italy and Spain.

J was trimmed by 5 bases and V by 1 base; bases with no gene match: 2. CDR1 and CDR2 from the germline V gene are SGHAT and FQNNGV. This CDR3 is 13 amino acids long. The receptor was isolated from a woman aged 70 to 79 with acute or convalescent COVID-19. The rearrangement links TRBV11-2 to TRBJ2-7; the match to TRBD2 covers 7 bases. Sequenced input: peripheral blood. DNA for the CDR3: TGTGCCAGCAGCTTAGTCGGGACTAACGAGCAGTACTTC. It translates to CASSLVGTNEQYF.